This T cell receptor beta chain originates from a study of blood T cells in healthy people across ages. It was with a sample-barcoded 5' primer and a J-beta primer mix that a second PCR of roughly 7 to 12 cycles was run. Carrying 12 random nucleotides, a template-switch adaptor labeled each individual cDNA molecule. TCRdb ran MiXCR on the 5' RACE reads and lists one entry per CDR3 protein. The table records approximately 320,000 distinct CDR3 sequences, roughly 26% of them present only once. General study points: In these data, TCR beta diversity tracked strongly with naive T cell percentage.

A note on this clonotype: Its antigen is currently unknown.

Germline-derived CDR1 and CDR2 are SEHNR and FQNEAQ (reference sequence). The CDR3 is made up of 13 amino acids. The ends lost 4 bases at V and 4 bases at J; junction bases unmatched: 3. This receptor was identified in a woman in her seventies in good health. What was sequenced was blood. This chain connects TRBV7-9 to TRBJ2-7, with 8 bases lining up with TRBD1. The CDR3 protein is CASSWGQAYEQYF. In DNA form, the CDR3 reads TGTGCCAGCAGCTGGGGACAGGCTTACGAGCAGTACTTC. Together with reference TRBV7-9 and TRBJ2-7, the CDR3 gives the full variable domain: DTGVSQNPRHKITKRGQNVTFRCDPISEHNRLYWYRQTLGQGPEFLTYFQNEAQLEKSRLLSDRFSAERPKGSFSTLEIQRTEQGDSAMYLCASSWGQAYEQYFGPGTRLTVT.